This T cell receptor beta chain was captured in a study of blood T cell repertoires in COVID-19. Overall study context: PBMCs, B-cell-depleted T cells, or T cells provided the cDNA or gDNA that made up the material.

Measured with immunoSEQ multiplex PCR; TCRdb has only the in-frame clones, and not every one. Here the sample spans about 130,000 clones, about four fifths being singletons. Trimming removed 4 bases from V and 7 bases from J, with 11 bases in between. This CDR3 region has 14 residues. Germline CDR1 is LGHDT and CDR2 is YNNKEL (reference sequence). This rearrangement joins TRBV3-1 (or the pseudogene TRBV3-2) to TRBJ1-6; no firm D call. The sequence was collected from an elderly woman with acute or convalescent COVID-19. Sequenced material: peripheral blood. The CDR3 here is CASSLAVENSPLHF. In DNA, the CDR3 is TGTGCCAGCAGCCTTGCTGTTGAGAATTCACCCCTCCACTTT.